This T cell receptor beta chain is drawn from a study of identical twins (dated by TCRdb to 2016 to 2017). In terms of the full investigation: To test whether fetal clonotypes persist, this study deep-sequenced TCR alpha and beta repertoires from monozygotic twins, from unrelated adults of various ages, and from cord blood. To rule out contamination, replicate twin experiments were performed at different times with different library preparation protocols.

Receptors were amplified or captured by 5' RACE. Sequencing used an Illumina HiSeq 2000. Template switching added a universal primer binding site, and the final cDNA carried a unique molecular identifier that allowed TCR cDNA molecules to be counted accurately. Specific primers in the conserved constant-segment region were used to synthesize first-strand cDNA for TCR alpha and beta chains. To control for contamination, every cDNA library was double barcoded, receiving both a SMART-Mk sample barcode and Illumina barcodes. TruSeq adapter sequences along with Illumina sample barcodes were introduced in two successive PCR steps. TCR alpha and beta cDNA libraries were sequenced on the Illumina HiSeq platform with custom primers. The original methods were these. MiGEC was used to process raw reads and extract unique molecular identifiers, and MiXCR was used to find CDR3 positions. For each individual, recombination models were inferred using an EM algorithm with the repgenHMM and IGoR tools. Shared clonotype analysis was performed with the tcR package in R, normalizing sharing by the product of cloneset sizes. To study raw recombination free of thymic and clonal selection effects, out-of-frame nonproductive sequences were analyzed. The public sequencing data were trimmed at Q25 with fastp and processed into clonotypes with MiXCR by TCRdb, which kept only in-frame beta chains. Each record represents a unique CDR3 protein, reported with the most common genes and DNA among its rows. The authors' filters were not applied to this entry. Recorded for this sample are a few hundred thousand distinct CDR3 sequences; about 10% of them occurred a single time. Of the sample, about 9.1% falls within the top ten clones.

Study-wide findings and limitations: The excess sharing between twins in beta out-of-frame sequences was weaker because fewer shared sequences reduced the signal-to-noise ratio. Zero-insertion analyses could be partly confounded by invariant T cells such as MAIT and iNKT, though diverse VJ usage argued against such confounding for most clonotypes. In monozygotic twins, recombination models systematically underestimated out-of-frame TCR alpha sharing, but the models matched the sharing seen between unrelated individuals. Out-of-frame TCR alpha sequences shared between twins showed an excess of low generation-probability sequences compared with coincidental sharing between unrelated individuals. Conclusions relied on cross-sectional statistical analysis, since the same donors could not be followed over many years. Abundant cord blood beta clonotypes carried fewer insertions; young adult naive repertoires showed a weaker similar trend, while memory repertoires showed none.

For this chain, trimming is 3 bases at the V end and 2 bases at the J end, and the number of junction bases without a gene match is 13. Reading from cysteine to phenylalanine, the CDR3 counts 19 amino acids. Solely the CDR3 DNA is kept, with 57 bases framed from the first base. CDR1 and CDR2 were assigned from the germline V gene (reference sequence) as DFQATT and SNEGSKA. Comments on this clonotype: Its antigen remains unidentified. No clone much larger than this one lies a single base away; base qualities are absent.

Only healthy Caucasian donors were included. Three unrelated non-twin adults were also sequenced: a male aged 18 to 30, a male aged 50 to 60 and a female aged 50 to 60. Miltenyi CD45RO+ enrichment and human naive T-cell isolation kits were used to isolate memory (CD45RO+) and naive T cells from PBMC. Sequencing was done on a sample of naive T cells sorted from blood. Interpreted using the paper, the cell subset or site label stands for: cells isolated with a human naive T-cell isolation kit. The receptor's source is a woman between 45 and 60 years old in good health. The sequence links TRBV20-1 to TRBJ2-3, and TRBD2 matches 14 of the central bases. The CDR3 loop reads CSASFGTSGRIRATDTQYF. Read as DNA, the sequence is TGCAGTGCTAGTTTTGGGACTAGCGGGAGAATAAGGGCCACAGATACGCAGTATTTT.